The clone carrying this T cell receptor beta chain was counted between two and nine times. CDR1 and CDR2 (germline): SGHTS, YDEGEE. With 1 base removed from V and 1 base from J, the gap between germline ends came to 11 bases. CDR3 size: 15 residues. Via MiXCR, TCRdb re-called the RT-PCR reads, giving one row per CDR3 protein. The sample shows roughly 250,000 distinct CDR3 sequences, over 12% of them seen only once. These data originate in a study of patients and donors after allogeneic stem cell transplantation. The sequenced material came from blood, either unsorted or a sorted T cell fraction (not recorded which). The TCR originated in a human donor who was either an allogeneic HSCT recipient or a stem cell or donor lymphocyte infusion donor (not recorded which). It is not recorded whose cells these are; they may come from a transplant donor. The chain couples TRBV5-8 to TRBJ1-1, with D unresolved. In nucleotides, the CDR3 is TGTGCCAGCAGCTTGTTACGTGCGCAGAACACTGAAGCTTTCTTT. Protein product: CASSLLRAQNTEAFF.